This TCR beta chain stems from a study of T cell responses to AZD1222 COVID-19 vaccine (TCRdb year 2021). Notes on the research overall: A total of 230 to 250 trial participants underwent TCR sequencing, of whom some 210 received two doses of AZD1222 and about 25 received two doses of the MenACWY control vaccine. Trial participants were enrolled into age subgroups of 18-55, 56-69 and 70-plus years, which contained about 150, 27 and 61 TCR-sequenced participants, respectively.

The CDR3 regions of human TCRbeta chains were analyzed by immunosequencing. The study's own analysis went as follows. Repertoire TCRs were matched against a reference library of SARS-CoV-2-specific TCRs generated with the MIRA antigen-specificity platform. Breadth meant the fraction of unique TCRs that were SARS-CoV-2-associated, whereas depth meant the fraction of total T cells that were SARS-CoV-2-associated. Using the MIRA data, each spike-specific TCR was mapped to the spike region that the TCR reacts to and placed in a CD4 or CD8 class. Log10-transformed breadth and depth values were compared by one-way ANOVA with Sidak's multiple comparisons tests. As stored in TCRdb, this immuneACCESS dataset retains in-frame rearrangements with V and J assigned. A fraction of the clones does not appear; measured against another copy, unresolved V genes explain less than half of the discrepancy, and the remainder lacks a known reason. D and trimming come from the DNA, and the V and J calls and clone size come from that table. The sample includes about 49,000 clones, with 65% to 85% observed a single time. Together, the top ten hold 20% to 25% of the sample.

Per the publication, the time point label means: baseline before first vaccination. This specimen's treatment or condition label, interpreted: meningococcal conjugate vaccine given as trial control. Vaccinee samples came from UK trials COV001 and COV002, including a single-blind randomized controlled phase 2/3 trial of AZD1222 (ChAdOx1 nCoV-19) in healthy adults. Trial participant PBMC samples were collected at day 0 and day 28 after the second dose for TCRbeta chain sequencing. Overall results and qualifications from the work: A significant rise in spike-specific TCR breadth and depth was observed after two AZD1222 doses relative to day 0 and relative to MenACWY recipients. Most participants were white British and females outnumbered males, and the authors suggested that clonal diversity may have been underestimated. Conclusions about previously exposed vaccinees are limited, since just five or six AZD1222 recipients were seropositive for SARS-CoV-2 at baseline. Vaccine-associated CD4 TCRs spanned the whole spike protein, with dominant responses in regions 160-218 and 743-854. Reportedly, almost half of the unique spike-specific TCRs recognized epitopes lying outside the regions that are mutated in the B.1.351 and B.1.1.7 variants. The 56-69-year group was small, and its depth increase did not reach significance, likely because of low power. Because no day 14 peak-response samples were available, the repertoires could be characterized only after the peak T cell response.

Clipping removes 2 bases from V and 5 bases from J, with 10 as the unmatched junction base count. Taken from cysteine to phenylalanine, the CDR3 has 16 residues. Only the CDR3 DNA is retained, 48 bases long and in frame from the first base. CDR1 and CDR2 (KGHSH, LQKENI) derive from the germline V gene. Notes on this clone: No antigen is known for it. No base-level quality is on record; no much larger clone is a single base apart.

The origin of this receptor is an adult in good health. Recombination connected TRBV18 to TRBJ2-3; the junction holds 7 bases that match TRBD1. This specimen was peripheral blood, taken on day 0 of MenACWY control vaccination. The DNA sequence is TGTGCCAGCTCACCATCCACACAGGGGCGAGGAGATACGCAGTATTTT. This sequence encodes CASSPSTQGRGDTQYF.